The 5 T cell receptor beta chains reported below all come from one sample, sequenced in a study of blood T cell repertoires in COVID-19. Here immunoSEQ multiplex PCR was the method, and the copy in TCRdb shows in-frame clones only, minus some. The sample has tens of thousands of clones, 86% seen once. What was sequenced was peripheral blood. These receptors all stem from a man between 65 and 85 years old with active COVID-19.

The chain uses TRBV7-2 and TRBJ1-1, with D possibly being TRBD1 (6 bases). The CDR3 spans 15 residues. The germline V gene has CDR1 SGHTA and CDR2 FQGNSA. The V gene lost 5 bases and the J gene lost 0 bases, with 13 bases spanning the gap. The CDR3 DNA reads TGTGCCAGCAGCCTTCCGGGACACCTGAACACTGAAGCTTTCTTT. This sequence encodes CASSLPGHLNTEAFF.

V and J are TRBV9 and TRBJ2-5; TRBD2 is a possible D gene (6 bases). Between the trimmed V and J ends, which lost 0 bases and 2 bases, there was a span of 8 bases. Germline lookup yields CDR1 SGDLS and CDR2 YYNGEE. This CDR3 region has 14 residues. The CDR3 loop is CASSVDSGQETQYF. The CDR3 DNA reads TGTGCCAGCAGCGTAGACAGCGGGCAAGAGACCCAGTACTTC.

The chain uses TRBV5-1 and TRBJ1-6; no definite D call. CDR3 length equals 14 residues. V lost 1 base and J lost 14, with 16 bases in between. The germline gives CDR1 SGHRS, CDR2 YFSETQ. The CDR3, as DNA: TGCGCCAGCAGCTTGACCACGGAGACTTCGGCCCTCCACTTT. Its translation is CASSLTTETSALHF. Drawing the rest from reference TRBV5-1 and TRBJ1-6, the complete variable domain is KAGVTQTPRYLIKTRGQQVTLSCSPISGHRSVSWYQQTPGQGLQFLFEYFSETQRNKGNFPGRFSGRQFSNSRSEMNVSTLELGDSALYLCASSLTTETSALHFGNGTRLTVT.

This clone was counted once. The chain joins TRBV19 to TRBJ1-5, with D perhaps matching TRBD1 (5 bases). Germline V gene sequence: CDR1 LNHDA, CDR2 SQIVND (reference sequence). The V gene lost 5 bases and the J gene lost 2 bases, with 16 bases spanning the gap. The CDR3 sequence is 16 residues long. As DNA, the CDR3 is TGTGCCAGTAGTTGGCTAGGGGATGGGGGCAATCAGCCCCAGCATTTT. It yields the protein CASSWLGDGGNQPQHF.

The chain joins TRBV4-3 to TRBJ2-6; perhaps TRBD1 as D (6 bases). CDR3 length equals 17 residues. CDR1 and CDR2 (germline): LGHNA, YSLEER. The ends were cut back, 0 bases at V and 0 bases at J, with 9 bases in the middle. CDR3 DNA sequence: TGCGCCAGCAGCCAAGATCAGGGGTACTCTGGGGCCAACGTCCTGACTTTC. This gives the protein CASSQDQGYSGANVLTF.